These 10 T cell receptor beta chains were sequenced from one sample in a study of T cells in Graves' hyperthyroidism and ophthalmopathy. Amplification of TCR beta CDR3 regions was performed using RNA transcripts as template. In the first-round RT-PCR of the TCR CDR3, the HTBI primer set was used. TCRdb independently ran MiXCR on the multiplex PCR reads; one entry per CDR3 protein. The top ten hold about 8.4% of the sample, which has 600,000 to 900,000 distinct CDR3 sequences, 15% to 20% seen once. The sample consisted of blood. These receptors all come from a man aged 18-30 years with Graves' hyperthyroidism.

This clonotype was seen a few times. A much bigger clone sits one base away, suggesting this may be a read error. The gene calls are TRBV12-3 or TRBV12-4 and TRBJ1-5; D possibly corresponds to TRBD1 (6 bases). This CDR3 has 15 amino acids. V was cut by 4 bases and J by 4 bases, with 14 bases left in between. The DNA of the CDR3 is TGTGCCAGCAGTTACAGGGAAGCGGGGAATCAGCCCCAGCATTTT. It yields the protein CASSYREAGNQPQHF.

The rearrangement joins TRBV12-3 or TRBV12-4 to TRBJ2-7; D gene ambiguous. There are 14 residues in the CDR3. Trimming took off 1 base at V and 1 base at J, with 8 bases between the two ends. The CDR3 spells CASSLVARSYEQYF. CDR3 sequence (DNA): TGTGCCAGCAGTTTAGTCGCGAGATCCTACGAGCAGTACTTC.

The gene calls are TRBV4-3 and TRBJ2-1; 10 positions agree with TRBD1. Looked up from germline, CDR1 is LGHNA and CDR2 is YSLEER. V shed 4 bases, J shed 1 base, and the junction held 7 bases outside the gene matches. The length of the CDR3 is 17 residues. CDR3 nucleotide sequence: TGCGCCAGCAGCCCCCGGTGGGGACAGGGGTCCTACAATGAGCAGTTCTTC. It is translated as CASSPRWGQGSYNEQFF.

This clonotype showed up just a few times. This chain links TRBV12-5 with TRBJ1-1; D ambiguous. CDR3 length: 14 residues. Looked up from germline, CDR1 is LGHNT and CDR2 is FRNRAP. Trimming shortened V by 6 bases and J by 1 base, and 12 bases separated the two germline ends. This CDR3 reads CASGQRVSNTEAFF. In nucleotides, the CDR3 is TGTGCTAGTGGCCAGCGGGTGTCGAACACTGAAGCTTTCTTT.

This clonotype showed up just a few times. The chain recombines TRBV6-2 or TRBV6-3 with TRBJ2-7; D is unresolved. Germline V gives CDR1 MNHEY, CDR2 SVGEGT. This CDR3 region has 13 residues. The ends were cut back, 0 bases at V and 5 bases at J, with 8 bases in the middle. This CDR3 is CASSYSTGDEQYF. CDR3 coding DNA: TGTGCCAGCAGTTACTCGACGGGTGACGAGCAGTACTTC.

V usage is TRBV5-1 and J usage is TRBJ2-5; D is unclear. Germline V gene lookup returns CDR1 SGHRS and CDR2 YFSETQ. Deletions cut 2 bases from V and 2 bases from J, with 10 bases between. The CDR3 consists of 14 residues. The CDR3 region is CASSFANEQETQYF. The CDR3 DNA is TGCGCCAGCAGCTTTGCCAACGAACAAGAGACCCAGTACTTC.

This clonotype was observed at least ten times. This chain joins TRBV20-1 and TRBJ2-5; D is undetermined. The CDR3 runs to 14 residues. Trimming shortened V by 5 bases and J by 1 base, and 14 bases separated the two germline ends. Germline-derived CDR1 and CDR2 are DFQATT and SNEGSKA (reference sequence). CDR3 amino acids: CSAFPTAAQETQYF. DNA of the CDR3: TGCAGTGCTTTCCCGACTGCGGCCCAAGAGACCCAGTACTTC.

V usage is TRBV9 and J usage is TRBJ2-5; TRBD1 might be the D (6 bases). Germline V gene lookup returns CDR1 SGDLS and CDR2 YYNGEE. The CDR3 consists of 14 residues. V lost 2 bases to trimming and J lost 5 bases, with 13 bases between them. The DNA of the CDR3 is TGTGCCAGCAGCGTCCTAGGGGGACGGGAGACCCAGTACTTC. It encodes CASSVLGGRETQYF.

This clonotype was recorded many times. This sequence joins TRBV11-2 and TRBJ1-5; possible D gene TRBD1, 6 bases. CDR1 and CDR2 from the germline V gene are SGHAT and FQNNGV. CDR3 length: 15 amino acids. Trimming removed 5 bases at V and 7 bases at J, with 18 bases between. In DNA, the CDR3 is TGTGCCAGCAGCCCCACCGGGGGGGCAGAACAGCCCCAGCATTTT. Its translation is CASSPTGGAEQPQHF.

This clonotype was seen ten or more times. V gene TRBV11-3 combines with J gene TRBJ2-1; TRBD2 is a possible D gene (5 bases). V was pared by 5 bases and J by 6 bases, with 17 bases between. Germline lookup yields CDR1 SGHNT and CDR2 YENEEA. The CDR3 consists of 15 residues. CDR3 amino acids: CASSPGLARPNEQFF. The CDR3 nucleotides are TGTGCCAGCAGCCCCGGCTTAGCGCGACCCAATGAGCAGTTCTTC. Using reference TRBV11-3 and TRBJ2-1 for the parts outside the CDR3, the full variable domain is EAGVVQSPRYKIIEKKQPVAFWCNPISGHNTLYWYLQNLGQGPELLIRYENEEAVDDSQLPKDRFSAERLKGVDSTLKIQPAELGDSAVYLCASSPGLARPNEQFFGPGTRLTVL.